A single T cell receptor (beta chain) is shown here with its context. The data belong to a study of T cell responses to AZD1222 COVID-19 vaccine. Assay used: immunoSEQ multiplex PCR; TCRdb lists only in-frame clones, some missing. The sample lists roughly 100,000 clones; roughly 88% were seen once. Germline V gene data show CDR1 as SEHNR and CDR2 as FQNEAQ (reference sequence). V dropped 5 bases and J dropped 7; count of bases not matched to a gene: 8. The CDR3 covers 13 residues. V is TRBV7-9 and J is TRBJ2-7; 7 bases map to TRBD2. The sample was peripheral blood, taken on day 0 of AZD1222 vaccination. This receptor was taken from an adult in good health. The CDR3 reads CASSPGLNREQYF. For the CDR3, the DNA is TGTGCCAGCAGCCCGGGACTAAATCGGGAGCAGTACTTC.